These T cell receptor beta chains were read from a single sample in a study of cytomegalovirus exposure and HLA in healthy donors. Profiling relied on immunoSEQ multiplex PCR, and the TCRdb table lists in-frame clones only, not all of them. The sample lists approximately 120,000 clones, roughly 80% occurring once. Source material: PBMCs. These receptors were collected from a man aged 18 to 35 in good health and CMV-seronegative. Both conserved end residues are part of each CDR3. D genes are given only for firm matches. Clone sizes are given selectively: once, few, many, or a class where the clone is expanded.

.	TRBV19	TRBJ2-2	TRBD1	CASSINRGTGELFF	TGTGCCAGTAGTATTAACAGGGGCACCGGGGAGCTGTTTTTT
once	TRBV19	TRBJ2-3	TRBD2	CASTLRGGTDTQYF	TGTGCCAGTACCTTGCGGGGGGGCACAGATACGCAGTATTTT
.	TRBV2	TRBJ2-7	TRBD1	CATGQGAYEQYF	TGTGCCACGGGACAGGGCGCCTACGAGCAGTACTTC
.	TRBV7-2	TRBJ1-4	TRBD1	CASSFRTGPATNEKLFF	TGTGCCAGCAGCTTCAGGACAGGGCCCGCAACTAATGAAAAACTGTTTTTT
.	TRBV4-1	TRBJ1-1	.	CASSPGWSTEAFF	TGCGCCAGCAGCCCAGGGTGGAGCACTGAAGCTTTCTTT
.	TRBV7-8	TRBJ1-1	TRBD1	CASSYRTGGTEAFF	TGTGCCAGCAGCTACCGGACAGGGGGCACTGAAGCTTTCTTT
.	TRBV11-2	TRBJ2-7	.	CASSPVGHPYEQYF	TGTGCCAGCAGCCCCGTGGGACATCCCTACGAGCAGTACTTC
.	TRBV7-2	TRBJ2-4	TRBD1	CASSQQGAQNIQYF	TGTGCCAGCAGCCAGCAGGGGGCTCAAAACATTCAGTACTTC
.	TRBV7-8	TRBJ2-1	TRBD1	CASSFLQGNEQFF	TGTGCCAGCAGCTTTCTACAGGGGAATGAGCAGTTCTTC
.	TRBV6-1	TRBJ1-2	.	CASRDSGKGSHGYTF	TGTGCCAGCAGGGACAGCGGGAAGGGGTCTCATGGCTACACCTTC
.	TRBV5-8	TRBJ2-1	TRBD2	CASSFYAAGAYNEQFF	TGTGCCAGCAGCTTCTATGCAGCGGGGGCCTACAATGAGCAGTTCTTC
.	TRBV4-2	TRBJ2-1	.	CASSQEPSGSSYNEQFF	TGTGCCAGCAGCCAAGAACCCAGCGGAAGCTCCTACAATGAGCAGTTCTTC
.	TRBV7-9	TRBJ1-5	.	CSSSLFTGSNQPQHF	TGTTCCAGCAGCTTATTTACAGGAAGCAATCAGCCCCAGCATTTT
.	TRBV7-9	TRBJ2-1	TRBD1	CASSSPPDRGLGNEQFF	TGTGCCAGCAGCTCGCCCCCGGACAGGGGGCTGGGCAATGAGCAGTTCTTC
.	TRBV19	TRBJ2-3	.	CASSILGTVDTQYF	TGTGCCAGTAGTATCCTCGGGACTGTCGATACGCAGTATTTT
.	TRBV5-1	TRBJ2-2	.	CASSLGTVRAGELFF	TGCGCCAGCAGCTTGGGTACAGTGAGGGCCGGGGAGCTGTTTTTT
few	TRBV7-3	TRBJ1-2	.	CASSLMAGVGYGYTF	TGTGCCAGCAGCTTAATGGCAGGGGTCGGCTATGGCTACACCTTC
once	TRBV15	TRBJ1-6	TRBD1	CATSRDQGTGSPLHF	TGTGCCACCAGCAGAGATCAGGGGACAGGCTCACCCCTCCACTTT
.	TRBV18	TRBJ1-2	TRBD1	CASSLGQGPLYGYTF	TGTGCCAGCTCACTTGGACAGGGGCCCCTCTATGGCTACACCTTC
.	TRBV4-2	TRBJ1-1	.	CASSQGREPTDAFF	TGTGCCAGCAGCCAGGGCCGGGAGCCAACGGACGCTTTCTTT
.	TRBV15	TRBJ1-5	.	CATSRDRDPPQHF	TGTGCCACCAGCAGAGATCGGGATCCGCCCCAGCATTTT
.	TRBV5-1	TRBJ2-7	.	CASSLVGQGYEQYF	TGCGCCAGCAGCTTGGTAGGTCAGGGCTACGAGCAGTACTTC
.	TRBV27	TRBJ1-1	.	CASSFADRRNTEAFF	TGTGCCAGCAGTTTTGCGGACAGAAGAAACACTGAAGCTTTCTTT
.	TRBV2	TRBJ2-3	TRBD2	CASIQGSGGTDTQYF	TGTGCCAGCATCCAAGGGAGCGGGGGCACAGATACGCAGTATTTT
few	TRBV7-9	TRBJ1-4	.	CASSLAGGEKLFF	TGTGCCAGCAGCTTAGCGGGAGGTGAAAAACTGTTTTTT
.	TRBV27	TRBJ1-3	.	CASSEGQGGNTIYF	TGTGCCAGCAGTGAAGGGCAGGGTGGAAACACCATATATTTT
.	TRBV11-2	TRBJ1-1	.	CASSLRNRQGGSEAFF	TGTGCCAGCAGCTTAAGGAACAGGCAGGGTGGGTCTGAAGCTTTCTTT
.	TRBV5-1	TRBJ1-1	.	CASSLGQQTNTEAFF	TGCGCCAGCAGCTTGGGACAGCAGACGAACACTGAAGCTTTCTTT
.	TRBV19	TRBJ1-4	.	CASSIRDLEDNEKLFF	TGTGCCAGTAGTATCAGGGACTTAGAGGACAATGAAAAACTGTTTTTT
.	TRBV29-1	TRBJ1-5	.	CSVAGGGNQPQHF	TGCAGCGTCGCCGGGGGAGGCAATCAGCCCCAGCATTTT
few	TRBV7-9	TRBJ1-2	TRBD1	CASSSDRAYGYTF	TGTGCCAGCAGCTCCGACAGGGCCTATGGCTACACCTTC
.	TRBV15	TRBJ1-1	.	CATSRVRGGYTEAFF	TGTGCCACCAGCAGAGTTAGGGGAGGGTACACTGAAGCTTTCTTT
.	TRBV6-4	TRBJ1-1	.	CASSALQGGTEAFF	TGTGCCAGCAGTGCCCTGCAGGGTGGGACTGAAGCTTTCTTT